This T cell receptor beta chain was recovered during a study of cytomegalovirus exposure and HLA in healthy donors. Turning to the study itself: Earlier work reported approximately 100 million unique TCR beta sequences from about 180 million T cells.

A remark on this clone: Its target is not known.

Trimming stripped 2 bases from V and 8 bases from J, with 9 bases between. Looked up from germline, CDR1 is SEHNR and CDR2 is FQNEAQ (reference sequence). The CDR3 loop spans 12 amino acids. The study, taken as a whole, reports: A likely sequencing artifact accounted for one observed cluster of highly shared sequence variants.

It was with 60 Vbeta and 13 Jbeta primers that the PCR ran. Method: immunoSEQ multiplex PCR; TCRdb's copy keeps in-frame clones and lacks some. The sample shows about 38,000 clones, around 86% of them seen only once. What was sequenced was PBMCs. V gene TRBV7-9 combines with J gene TRBJ1-2; no clear D. This sequence originates from a middle-aged woman in good health and CMV-seropositive. For the CDR3, the DNA is TGTGCCAGCAGCTTATGGCTTTCCGGCTACACCTTC. Translation gives CASSLWLSGYTF. Based on the CDR3 plus reference TRBV7-9 and TRBJ1-2, the full variable domain is DTGVSQNPRHKITKRGQNVTFRCDPISEHNRLYWYRQTLGQGPEFLTYFQNEAQLEKSRLLSDRFSAERPKGSFSTLEIQRTEQGDSAMYLCASSLWLSGYTFGSGTRLTVV.